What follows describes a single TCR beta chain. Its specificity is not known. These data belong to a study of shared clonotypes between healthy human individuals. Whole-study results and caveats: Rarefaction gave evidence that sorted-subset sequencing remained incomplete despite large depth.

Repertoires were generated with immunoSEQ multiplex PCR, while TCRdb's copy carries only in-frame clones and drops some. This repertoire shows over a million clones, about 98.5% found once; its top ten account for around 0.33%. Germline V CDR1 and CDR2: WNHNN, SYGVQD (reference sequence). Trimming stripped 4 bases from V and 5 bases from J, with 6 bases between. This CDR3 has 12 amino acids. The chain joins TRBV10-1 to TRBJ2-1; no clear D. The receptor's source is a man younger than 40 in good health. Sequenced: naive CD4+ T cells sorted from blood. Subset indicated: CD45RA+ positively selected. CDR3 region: CASSGPHNEQFF. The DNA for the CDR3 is TGCGCCAGCAGTGGGCCACACAATGAGCAGTTCTTC.